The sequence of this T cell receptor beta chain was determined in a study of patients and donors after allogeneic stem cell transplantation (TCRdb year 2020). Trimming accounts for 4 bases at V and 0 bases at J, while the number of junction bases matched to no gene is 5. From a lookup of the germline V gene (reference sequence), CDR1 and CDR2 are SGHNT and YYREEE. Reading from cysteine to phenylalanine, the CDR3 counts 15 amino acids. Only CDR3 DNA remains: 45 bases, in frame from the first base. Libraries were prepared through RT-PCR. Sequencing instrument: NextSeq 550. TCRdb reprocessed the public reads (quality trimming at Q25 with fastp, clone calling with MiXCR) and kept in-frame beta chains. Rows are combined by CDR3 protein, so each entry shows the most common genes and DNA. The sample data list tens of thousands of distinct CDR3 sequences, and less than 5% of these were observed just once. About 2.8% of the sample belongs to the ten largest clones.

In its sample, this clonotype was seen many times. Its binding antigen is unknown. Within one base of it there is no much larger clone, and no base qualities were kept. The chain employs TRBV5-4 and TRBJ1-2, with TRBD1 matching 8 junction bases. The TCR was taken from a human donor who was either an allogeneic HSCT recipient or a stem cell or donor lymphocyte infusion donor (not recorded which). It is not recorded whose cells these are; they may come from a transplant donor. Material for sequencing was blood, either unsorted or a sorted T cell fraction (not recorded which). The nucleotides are TGTGCCAGCAGCCACGCGACAGGGGCTAACTATGGCTACACCTTC. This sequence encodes CASSHATGANYGYTF.